The following is a TCR beta chain sequence with its context. The antigen is undetermined. Using its own MiXCR run on the PCR reads, TCRdb lists one record per CDR3 protein. The table has about 63,000 distinct CDR3 sequences, around a fifth seen once; the top ten hold approximately 1.5%. The source of the sample is a study of molecular identifiers for immune sequencing clone quantification. Findings of the study overall: Clones above 20 RNA copies contained over 99% of effector molecules and under 1% of naive molecules. Barcode sharing among identical TCR molecules could make large clones appear smaller.

Sorted cells numbering roughly 19,000 to 1,000,000, with 10%, 30% or 50% RNA, yielded the naive CD8 libraries. Based on a CD8+CD4-CCR7+CD45RA+ profile, naive CD8 T cells were sorted. V was cut by 0 bases and J by 9 bases, with 12 bases left in between. Germline-derived CDR1 and CDR2 are MNHEY and SVGEGT. CDR3 length: 13 amino acids. The sequence was collected from a human donor in good health. Some libraries in this study had Jurkat cell RNA spiked in. V is TRBV6-2 or TRBV6-3 and J is TRBJ2-7, with D possibly TRBD1 on 5 matching bases. Sequencing was performed on naive CD8+ T cells from blood, with Jurkat cell RNA spiked in. Subset indicated: FACS-sorted CD8+CD4-CCR7+CD45RA+ naive T cells. This CDR3 reads CASSYSRLRVQYF. In DNA, the CDR3 is TGTGCCAGCAGTTACTCGAGGCTCAGGGTGCAGTACTTC.